The clone carrying this TCR beta chain was counted between two and nine times. What it binds is not known. This entry is derived from a study of cytomegalovirus exposure and HLA in healthy donors. Broader study findings: Subsequent analysis revealed that first-cohort TCR clusters tended to co-occur in the 110 or so validation repertoires. Cytomegalovirus association was assigned to about 150 TCR beta chains. While the bulk of TCR sequences proved rare, some public TCRs turned up in many donors. It was confirmed in vitro that three of the CMV-associated chains were specific for CMV antigens.

Sequencing used immunoSEQ multiplex PCR; TCRdb keeps in-frame clones, though not all of them. The repertoire holds some 86,000 clones, over 85% seen once, with 3% to 4.5% in the top ten. The CDR3 loop spans 13 amino acids. Sequencing used PBMCs. The chain carries TRBV21-1 and TRBJ1-1. TRBV21-1 is classified as a pseudogene. This TCR was sampled from a woman in her 30s in good health and CMV-seronegative. The CDR3 here is CASSKVGRGEAFF. The CDR3 region has the DNA TGTGCCAGCAGCAAAGTAGGGAGGGGTGAAGCTTTCTTT.